This passage covers 28 T cell receptor beta chains from one sample sequenced in a study of shared clonotypes between healthy human individuals (dated by TCRdb to about 2020). Libraries were built with the immunoSEQ multiplex PCR assay. As stored in TCRdb, this immuneACCESS dataset retains in-frame rearrangements with V and J assigned. A fraction of the clones does not appear; measured against another copy, unresolved V genes explain less than half of the discrepancy, and the remainder lacks a known reason. This sample holds roughly 330,000 clones; roughly 70% were observed only once. The ten largest account for about 9.4% of the sample. Source material: memory CD4+ T cells sorted from blood. The label giving this sample's cell subset or site can be read as: CD45RA-negative fraction. The origin of the receptors is a man aged 25 to 45 in good health.

The gene calls are TRBV14 and TRBJ2-3; 9 bases align to TRBD2. The CDR3 has 18 amino acids. The trim removed 6 bases at V and 3 bases at J, leaving 16 bases unmatched. Germline assignment: CDR1 SGHDN and CDR2 FVKESK. CDR3 loop: CASSQKWASGDSTDTQYF. CDR3 coding DNA: TGTGCCAGCAGTCAAAAATGGGCTAGCGGGGATTCAACAGATACGCAGTATTTT.

The CDR3, as DNA: TGTGCCAGCAGCTTAGCGGGGGGTCAGGGGCAGTACTTC. It encodes CASSLAGGQGQYF. The rearrangement uses TRBV7-8 and TRBJ2-7; D is perhaps TRBD2 (6 bases). The CDR3 totals 13 residues. Germline CDR1 SGHVS, CDR2 FQNEAQ. V was clipped by 0 bases and J by 9 bases, with 12 bases between them.

V and J are TRBV6-6 and TRBJ2-7; 13 nucleotides agree with TRBD2. The CDR3 is made up of 16 amino acids. The ends lost 5 bases at V and 5 bases at J; junction bases unmatched: 9. Germline V gives CDR1 MNHNY, CDR2 SVGAGI (reference sequence). The CDR3 DNA follows: TGTGCCAGCAGTACCCGGACTAGCGGGAGTGTGGACGAGCAGTACTTC. This sequence encodes CASSTRTSGSVDEQYF.

This rearrangement joins TRBV7-2 to TRBJ2-1; unclear D gene. Per germline, CDR1 SGHTA and CDR2 FQGNSA. V dropped 5 bases and J dropped 6 bases, with 14 bases sitting between them. CDR3 length: 14 amino acids. The DNA for the CDR3 is TGTGCCAGCAGCCCATATTTTACGGGCAATGAGCAGTTCTTC. It encodes CASSPYFTGNEQFF.

The rearrangement joins TRBV29-1 to TRBJ2-2, with 10 nucleotides matching TRBD1. In germline, CDR1 is SQVTM, CDR2 ANQGSEA. CDR3 length: 15 residues. The J segment lost 0 bases and the V segment lost 6 bases, leaving 4 bases of the junction unmatched. CDR3 DNA sequence: TGCAGCGTACGACAGGGGGCATCGAACACCGGGGAGCTGTTTTTT. Its protein product is CSVRQGASNTGELFF.

The V and J genes are TRBV29-1 and TRBJ2-5; D remains unclear. CDR3 length equals 14 residues. Trimming stripped 7 bases from V and 5 bases from J, with 20 bases between. Germline loops: CDR1 SQVTM, CDR2 ANQGSEA. The CDR3: CSADGPEGQETQYF. The DNA of the CDR3 is TGCAGCGCCGACGGGCCAGAAGGGCAGGAGACCCAGTACTTC.

The chain links TRBV2 to TRBJ1-2; possible D gene TRBD1, 6 bases. The CDR3 loop spans 14 amino acids. The germline CDR1 and CDR2 sequences are SNHLY and FYNNEI. Trimming pared 4 bases from V and 5 bases from J, leaving 14 bases between. CDR3 nucleotide sequence: TGTGCCAGCAGTGCGTGGCAGGGGCAGTATGGCTACACCTTC. Protein product: CASSAWQGQYGYTF. Drawing the rest from reference TRBV2 and TRBJ1-2, the complete variable domain is EPEVTQTPSHQVTQMGQEVILRCVPISNHLYFYWYRQILGQKVEFLVSFYNNEISEKSEIFDDQFSVERPDGSNFTLKIRSTKLEDSAMYFCASSAWQGQYGYTFGSGTRLTVV.

The gene calls are TRBV5-4 and TRBJ2-1, with D uncertain. V gave up 3 bases and J gave up 8 bases, with 12 bases separating them. The CDR3 sequence is 13 residues long. Germline V lookup: CDR1 SGHNT, CDR2 YYREEE (reference sequence). As DNA, the CDR3 is TGTGCCAGCAGCTCCCAGATAGGCCATGAGCAGTTCTTC. As protein: CASSSQIGHEQFF.

CDR3 nucleotide sequence: TGTGCCAGCAGTGACGATGAGCGCGGCGCTAGCACAGATACGCAGTATTTT. Translated, it gives CASSDDERGASTDTQYF. V is TRBV6-1 and J is TRBJ2-3, with D unresolved. Germline CDR1 is MNHNS and CDR2 is SASEGT. The CDR3 is 17 amino acids. Trimming removed 3 bases at V and 0 bases at J, with 16 bases between.

The chain has TRBV27 and TRBJ1-1; D unresolved. This CDR3 has 15 amino acids. V was pared by 2 bases and J by 3 bases, with 13 bases between. The germline CDR1 and CDR2 sequences are MNHEY and SMNVEV (reference sequence). The CDR3 region is CASSLEPLGDTEAFF. The CDR3, as DNA: TGTGCCAGCAGTTTAGAGCCTCTAGGAGACACTGAAGCTTTCTTT.

This sequence joins TRBV6-1 and TRBJ2-5; 13 bases map to TRBD2. The V gene end was trimmed by 3 bases and the J gene end by 5 bases; junction bases not matched to a gene: 6. Germline V gene lookup returns CDR1 MNHNS and CDR2 SASEGT. This CDR3 has 16 residues. Here the CDR3 reads CASSDQLAGGPETQYF. DNA for the CDR3: TGTGCCAGCAGTGATCAACTAGCGGGAGGGCCCGAGACCCAGTACTTC.

Worth noting for this clone: A junction end diverges from the germline sequence, so it may reflect a read error. This chain uses TRBV18 with TRBJ1-1; D unclear. The CDR3 runs to 16 residues. CDR1 and CDR2 from the germline V gene are KGHSH and LQKENI. The CDR3 loop is CASSLNTLSGNTEAFF. In DNA form, the CDR3 reads TGTGCCAGTTCACTAAACACGCTTAGTGGGAACACTGAAGCTTTCTTT.

This chain links TRBV6-1 with TRBJ2-7; TRBD1 aligns across 7 bases. V trimming: 2 bases; J trimming: 2 bases; junction bases outside the gene matches: 3. The CDR3 spans 14 residues. Germline values: CDR1 MNHNS, CDR2 SASEGT. The CDR3 sequence: CASSERGLTYEQYF. The CDR3 nucleotides read TGTGCCAGCAGTGAAAGGGGGCTAACCTACGAGCAGTACTTC.

The chain carries TRBV6-5 and TRBJ2-1, with 9 bases lining up with TRBD2. The J segment lost 9 bases and the V segment lost 6 bases, leaving 9 bases of the junction unmatched. Germline V gene data show CDR1 as MNHEY and CDR2 as SVGAGI. This CDR3 is 14 amino acids long. The CDR3 region is CASRRTSVPIEQFF. For the CDR3, the DNA is TGTGCCAGCAGAAGGACTAGCGTCCCCATTGAGCAGTTCTTC.

The V gene is TRBV11-2, the J gene TRBJ1-1; D is uncertain. The CDR3 is 15 amino acids. Deletions cut 3 bases from V and 1 base from J, with 12 bases between. Per germline, CDR1 SGHAT and CDR2 FQNNGV. CDR3 in DNA: TGTGCCAGCAGCTTCCCCCCTACGGGGAACACTGAAGCTTTCTTT. Translating it yields CASSFPPTGNTEAFF.

The chain carries TRBV7-2 and TRBJ1-1, with D perhaps matching TRBD1 (5 bases). Between the trimmed V and J ends, which lost 5 bases and 4 bases, there was a span of 11 bases. CDR1 SGHTA and CDR2 FQGNSA come from the germline V gene. This CDR3 region has 13 residues. The CDR3 coding sequence is TGTGCCAGCAGCCCCACAGGCAGCACTGAAGCTTTCTTT. Protein product: CASSPTGSTEAFF.

This clone came up a few times. V is TRBV7-2 and J is TRBJ2-2; 9 bases agree with TRBD2. V was clipped by 2 bases and J by 1 base; unmatched bases: 5. Germline CDR1 reads SGHTA; CDR2 reads FQGNSA. This CDR3 comprises 17 residues. The CDR3 sequence: CASSLTGLAGNTGELFF. Here the CDR3 DNA reads TGTGCCAGCAGCTTAACGGGACTAGCAGGGAACACCGGGGAGCTGTTTTTT.

This clone appeared once. The chain joins TRBV5-1 to TRBJ2-7; 8 nucleotides align to TRBD1. The germline CDR1 and CDR2 sequences are SGHRS and YFSETQ. CDR3 length: 15 residues. J gave up 1 base and V 7 bases, and 10 bases lay outside the gene matches. For the CDR3, the DNA is TGCGCCAGCGGGCCGGGACAGGAGCTTTCCTACGAGCAGTACTTC. It translates to CASGPGQELSYEQYF.

The V and J genes are TRBV18 and TRBJ1-2, with unresolved D. Germline loops: CDR1 KGHSH, CDR2 LQKENI. The CDR3 sequence is 14 residues long. V was cut by 2 bases and J by 6 bases, with 13 bases left in between. CDR3 sequence: CASSPSRDLDGYTF. The CDR3 DNA reads TGTGCCAGCTCACCATCGCGGGATCTTGATGGCTACACCTTC.

This clone was picked up a small number of times. V is TRBV5-1 and J is TRBJ2-5; 12 bases are a match to TRBD2. With V trimmed by 0 bases and J by 4 bases, 7 bases remained unmatched. This CDR3 has 17 amino acids. From germline, CDR1 is SGHRS and CDR2 YFSETQ. The CDR3 loop is CASSLVAPGLAGETQYF. The CDR3 coding sequence is TGCGCCAGCAGCTTGGTAGCGCCGGGACTAGCGGGAGAGACCCAGTACTTC.

The chain joins TRBV5-4 to TRBJ2-2; D gene ambiguous. The germline V gene encodes CDR1 SGHNT and CDR2 YYREEE (reference sequence). Deletions cut 4 bases from V and 4 bases from J, with 14 bases between. The length of the CDR3 is 15 residues. The CDR3 sequence is CASSPVQSLTGELFF. The CDR3 DNA reads as TGTGCCAGCAGCCCCGTCCAAAGTCTCACCGGGGAGCTGTTTTTT.

The V and J genes are TRBV11-2 and TRBJ1-2; perhaps TRBD1 as D (5 bases). The germline CDR1 and CDR2 sequences are SGHAT and FQNNGV. There are 15 residues in the CDR3. The ends were cut back, 5 bases at V and 6 bases at J, with 19 bases in the middle. The DNA for the CDR3 is TGTGCCAGCAGCACATTGGGGGGTAACTACGATGGCTACACCTTC. This sequence encodes CASSTLGGNYDGYTF. The variable domain in full, with the rest retrieved from reference TRBV11-2 and TRBJ1-2, is EAGVAQSPRYKIIEKRQSVAFWCNPISGHATLYWYQQILGQGPKLLIQFQNNGVVDDSQLPKDRFSAERLKGVDSTLKIQPAKLEDSAVYLCASSTLGGNYDGYTFGSGTRLTVV.

V and J are TRBV6-4 and TRBJ1-1, with 9 bases identical to TRBD1. This CDR3 region has 14 residues. V lost 6 bases to trimming and J lost 4 bases; unmatched junction nucleotides: 6. Per germline, CDR1 MRHNA and CDR2 SNTAGT. CDR3 in amino acids: CASRETGGSTEAFF. For the CDR3, the DNA is TGTGCCAGCAGAGAGACAGGGGGTAGCACTGAAGCTTTCTTT.

The gene calls are TRBV27 and TRBJ2-3, with 9 bases matching TRBD1. The CDR3 extends over 16 amino acids. The germline gives CDR1 MNHEY, CDR2 SMNVEV (reference sequence). V was pared by 2 bases and J by 14 bases, with 17 bases of the junction left unmatched. CDR3 residues: CASSLVYGGQGGRRYF. CDR3 coding DNA: TGTGCCAGCAGTTTAGTCTACGGGGGACAGGGCGGTAGGCGGTATTTT.

A few counts support this clone. The rearrangement links TRBV10-2 to TRBJ1-5; D uncertain. V gave up 8 bases and J gave up 7 bases, with 9 bases separating them. This CDR3 has 11 amino acids. Germline V gene lookup returns CDR1 WSHSY and CDR2 SAAADI. The CDR3 DNA sequence: TGCGCCAGCGGCAGTGAACAGCCCCAGCATTTT. This encodes CASGSEQPQHF.

This clone was picked up one time. The chain links TRBV5-1 to TRBJ2-3; D remains ambiguous. Trimming stripped 4 bases from V and 0 bases from J, with 18 bases between. CDR1 SGHRS and CDR2 YFSETQ come from the germline V gene. This CDR3 comprises 17 residues. CDR3 DNA: TGCGCCAGCAGCACGGGCCTACCCCTCGCTAGCACAGATACGCAGTATTTT. Amino acid sequence: CASSTGLPLASTDTQYF.

The chain joins TRBV11-3 to TRBJ2-1; TRBD2 aligns across 15 bases. The CDR3 covers 18 residues. V lost 4 bases, J lost 3 bases, and 7 bases stayed unmatched. In germline, CDR1 is SGHNT, CDR2 YENEEA. The CDR3 DNA reads as TGTGCCAGCAGCTCGGGACTAGCGGGAGGACCGATCTACAATGAGCAGTTCTTC. It specifies CASSSGLAGGPIYNEQFF.

The chain has TRBV5-1 and TRBJ1-5; 7 positions agree with TRBD1. With 4 bases clipped from V and 1 base from J, the junction kept 2 bases outside the gene matches. Germline-derived CDR1 and CDR2 are SGHRS and YFSETQ. The CDR3 totals 14 residues. CDR3 residues: CASSEQGSNQPQHF. The DNA for the CDR3 is TGCGCCAGCAGCGAACAGGGGAGCAATCAGCCCCAGCATTTT.